This T cell receptor beta chain was captured by sequencing in a study of shared clonotypes between healthy human individuals. Remarks on this clone: The antigen remains undetermined. The identical CDR3 is also encoded by other nucleotide sequences in the sample.

General study findings and limits: What limited the represented genetic and exposure-history diversity was the small number of donors.

The V gene end was trimmed by 3 bases and the J gene end by 4 bases; junction bases not matched to a gene: 5. Germline V gene data show CDR1 as SGHTA and CDR2 as FQGNSA. The CDR3 contains 14 residues. Data came from immunoSEQ multiplex PCR; TCRdb stores just in-frame clones and leaves some out. The table shows over a million clones, with more than 60% occurring only once. Sequencing was done on a sample of memory CD4+ T cells sorted from blood. This sample's subset: CD45RA-negative fraction. This rearrangement joins TRBV7-2 to TRBJ2-7; 8 nucleotides align to TRBD2. The source of this sequence is a man aged 18 to 29 in good health. The CDR3 spells CASSFTSGPYEQYF. The CDR3 DNA is TGTGCCAGCAGCTTTACTAGCGGTCCATACGAGCAGTACTTC.